These 26 T cell receptor beta chains came from one sample sequenced in a study of OX40 agonist ivuxolimab in advanced cancers. Measured with immunoSEQ multiplex PCR; TCRdb has only the in-frame clones, and not every one. The repertoire holds 95,000 to 100,000 clones, with approximately 80% as singletons. This specimen was CD4+ or CD8+ T cells sorted from blood, taken in a trial of the OX40 agonist ivuxolimab. All receptors come from an adult with an advanced solid tumor such as melanoma, head and neck, liver or kidney cancer.

The chain links TRBV5-1 to TRBJ1-1; D uncertain. This CDR3 has 12 amino acids. Germline V CDR1 and CDR2: SGHRS, YFSETQ. The V end lost 1 base, the J end lost 5 bases, and 6 bases lay between the germline ends. CDR3 nucleotides: TGCGCCAGCAGCTTGCACGGGACTGAAGCTTTCTTT. Protein product: CASSLHGTEAFF.

The rearrangement joins TRBV6-5 to TRBJ2-7, with TRBD1 identical over 10 bases. V was pared by 3 bases and J by 4 bases, with 3 bases of the junction left unmatched. Germline CDR1 reads MNHEY; CDR2 reads SVGAGI. There are 14 residues in the CDR3. CDR3 coding DNA: TGTGCCAGCAGTTATGGACAGGGGGAATACGAGCAGTACTTC. Its protein is CASSYGQGEYEQYF.

The gene calls are TRBV9 and TRBJ1-3, with no clear D. CDR3 size: 15 residues. Germline V gives CDR1 SGDLS, CDR2 YYNGEE. Between the trimmed V and J ends, which lost 4 bases and 2 bases, there was a span of 13 bases. CDR3 coding DNA: TGTGCCAGCAGCACGACGGGAGACACTGGAAACACCATATATTTT. Its translation: CASSTTGDTGNTIYF.

The J gene is TRBJ2-2, the V gene TRBV5-1, with D tentatively TRBD1 (6 bases). This CDR3 is built from 16 residues. From germline, CDR1 is SGHRS and CDR2 YFSETQ. The V and J ends lost 2 bases and 0 bases respectively, with 11 bases between them. The CDR3, as DNA: TGCGCCAGCAGCTTACGATCAGGGGCGAACACCGGGGAGCTGTTTTTT. This encodes CASSLRSGANTGELFF.

The V gene is TRBV7-2, the J gene TRBJ2-7; 10 nucleotides line up with TRBD2. Looked up from germline, CDR1 is SGHTA and CDR2 is FQGNSA. The CDR3 is made up of 15 amino acids. V gave up 5 bases and J gave up 3 bases; unmatched junction bases: 7. For the CDR3, the DNA is TGTGCCAGCAGCCCCCAGCGGGGGGGCCACTACGAGCAGTACTTC. Amino acids: CASSPQRGGHYEQYF.

The genes are TRBV7-3 and TRBJ1-1; D is undetermined. The CDR3 is 14 amino acids. Trimming took off 5 bases at V and 5 bases at J, with 15 bases between the two ends. The germline V gene has CDR1 SGHTA and CDR2 FQGTGA. The CDR3 sequence: CASSVRATGTEAFF. DNA of the CDR3: TGTGCCAGCAGCGTGCGGGCGACCGGGACTGAAGCTTTCTTT.

The V gene is TRBV2, the J gene TRBJ2-7, with D possibly matching TRBD1 (5 bases). From germline, CDR1 is SNHLY and CDR2 FYNNEI. Trimming removed 8 bases at V and 9 bases at J, with 17 bases between. The CDR3 loop spans 12 amino acids. The CDR3 nucleotides are TGTGCCAGCGGAAGAACGGACACCACGCAGTACTTC. Protein product: CASGRTDTTQYF.

V and J are TRBV11-2 and TRBJ2-3; D remains ambiguous. V was trimmed by 6 bases and J by 0 bases, leaving 16 bases between them. The V gene's germline CDR1 is SGHAT and CDR2 FQNNGV. The CDR3 extends over 16 amino acids. Here the CDR3 DNA reads TGTGCCAGCAGTTCTAGACCAGACCCTAGCACAGATACGCAGTATTTT. The encoded protein is CASSSRPDPSTDTQYF.

V is TRBV9 and J is TRBJ2-1, with D hard to call. Germline V gene lookup returns CDR1 SGDLS and CDR2 YYNGEE. V was trimmed by 0 bases and J by 5 bases, leaving 6 bases between them. The CDR3 consists of 13 residues. This CDR3 is CASSVGADNEQFF. Written as DNA, the CDR3 is TGTGCCAGCAGCGTAGGCGCCGACAATGAGCAGTTCTTC. Using reference TRBV9 and TRBJ2-1 for the parts outside the CDR3, the full variable domain is DSGVTQTPKHLITATGQRVTLRCSPRSGDLSVYWYQQSLDQGLQFLIQYYNGEERAKGNILERFSAQQFPDLHSELNLSSLELGDSALYFCASSVGADNEQFFGPGTRLTVL.

J is TRBJ2-3 and V is TRBV21-1. TRBV21-1 is flagged as a pseudogene. This CDR3 is built from 16 residues. The CDR3 here is CASSTPAFGITDTQYF. CDR3 nucleotides: TGTGCCAGCAGCACTCCCGCTTTTGGAATCACAGATACGCAGTATTTT.

The V call is TRBV13, the J call TRBJ1-3; D remains unclear. Germline loops: CDR1 PRHDT, CDR2 FYEKMQ (reference sequence). The CDR3 is made up of 15 amino acids. The V end lost 2 bases, the J end lost 0 bases, and 8 bases lay between the germline ends. The CDR3 protein is CASSLRVISGNTIYF. The DNA for the CDR3 is TGTGCCAGCAGCTTAAGGGTCATCTCTGGAAACACCATATATTTT.

J is TRBJ2-3 and V is TRBV7-9; no firm D call. CDR1 is SEHNR, CDR2 FQNEAQ, per germline (reference sequence). V lost 3 bases and J lost 6, with 16 bases in between. The CDR3 extends over 15 amino acids. The CDR3 nucleotides are TGTGCCAGCAGCTTTCCACTCCGGGCCGATGATACGCAGTATTTT. Its translation is CASSFPLRADDTQYF.

The chain combines TRBV5-1 with TRBJ2-7, with TRBD2 matching 10 bases. The V gene end was trimmed by 4 bases and the J gene end by 2 bases; junction bases not matched to a gene: 15. The CDR3 runs to 18 residues. CDR1 and CDR2 (germline): SGHRS, YFSETQ. The CDR3 region has the DNA TGCGCCAGCAGCGATCTCCCCAAGTCTAGCGGGGGAACCTACGAGCAGTACTTC. It is translated as CASSDLPKSSGGTYEQYF.

V is TRBV5-6 and J is TRBJ2-7; 13 positions agree with TRBD2. The J segment lost 4 bases and the V segment lost 4 bases, leaving 5 bases of the junction unmatched. CDR3 size: 15 residues. CDR1 is SGHDT, CDR2 YYEEEE, per germline. The CDR3 DNA sequence: TGTGCCAGCAGCACTAGCGGGAGGGCCGGGTACGAGCAGTACTTC. As protein: CASSTSGRAGYEQYF.

V usage is TRBV10-2 and J usage is TRBJ1-1; no definite D call. The ends were cut back, 0 bases at V and 3 bases at J, with 8 bases in the middle. The germline V gene encodes CDR1 WSHSY and CDR2 SAAADI. CDR3 length: 14 residues. CDR3 residues: CASSESMSDTEAFF. CDR3 DNA sequence: TGCGCCAGCAGTGAGTCCATGTCGGACACTGAAGCTTTCTTT.

This sequence joins TRBV2 and TRBJ2-5; TRBD1 matches 9 bases. The CDR3 has 17 residues. Germline CDR1 and CDR2: SNHLY and FYNNEI. V was pared by 4 bases and J by 2 bases, with 11 bases of the junction left unmatched. CDR3 coding DNA: TGTGCCAGCAGTGGCCTTAAGGACAGGGGTTTTCAAGAGACCCAGTACTTC. This sequence encodes CASSGLKDRGFQETQYF.

The CDR3 sequence is CASSLGKGNTEAFF. The CDR3 region has the DNA TGTGCCAGTAGTCTCGGTAAGGGTAACACTGAAGCTTTCTTT. The genes are TRBV19 and TRBJ1-1; D not resolved. Germline assignment: CDR1 LNHDA and CDR2 SQIVND (reference sequence). This CDR3 region has 14 residues. The ends were cut back, 5 bases at V and 2 bases at J, with 12 bases in the middle.

The rearrangement uses TRBV12-5 and TRBJ1-5; D is unclear. The CDR3 is 14 residues long. The germline V gene encodes CDR1 LGHNT and CDR2 FRNRAP. V gave up 3 bases and J gave up 5 bases, with 11 bases separating them. The CDR3 DNA follows: TGTGCTAGTGGTTTATACAGCTATCATCAGCCCCAGCATTTT. Translation: CASGLYSYHQPQHF.

CDR3 region: CASSEWETGALLFYGYTF. DNA of the CDR3: TGTGCCAGCAGTGAATGGGAGACAGGCGCCCTTCTATTCTATGGCTACACCTTC. The chain carries TRBV2 and TRBJ1-2; TRBD1 is a possible D gene (6 bases). The CDR3 totals 18 residues. V shed 2 bases and J shed 4 bases, with 23 bases lying between them. Germline CDR1 SNHLY, CDR2 FYNNEI.

The rearrangement joins TRBV14 to TRBJ2-3; 14 bases line up with TRBD2. The CDR3 length is 17 residues. Germline loops: CDR1 SGHDN, CDR2 FVKESK. Trimming removed 5 bases from V and 2 bases from J; junction bases left unmatched: 6. The CDR3 loop reads CASSTGTSGGSTDTQYF. CDR3 DNA: TGTGCCAGCAGCACTGGGACTAGCGGGGGTTCCACAGATACGCAGTATTTT.

This chain uses TRBV15 with TRBJ2-3, with D maybe TRBD1 (5 bases). V shed 0 bases and J shed 3 bases, with 13 bases lying between them. The CDR3 has 16 residues. CDR1 and CDR2 (germline): LNHNV, YYDKDF (reference sequence). The CDR3 sequence: CATSREKGWGTDTQYF. CDR3 sequence (DNA): TGTGCCACCAGCAGAGAAAAGGGGTGGGGTACAGATACGCAGTATTTT.

The J gene is TRBJ2-7, the V gene TRBV10-1, with TRBD1 matching over 10 bases. V lost 11 bases, J lost 6 bases, and 10 bases stayed unmatched. This CDR3 is built from 13 residues. Germline assignment: CDR1 WNHNN and CDR2 SYGVQD (reference sequence). The CDR3 nucleotides are TGCGCCGTGCCCGGGACAGGGGCTTCCGAGCAGTACTTC. It translates to CAVPGTGASEQYF.

The chain combines TRBV5-1 with TRBJ2-3; weak D call: TRBD2 (5 bases). V was clipped by 4 bases and J by 4 bases, with 10 bases between them. The germline V gene encodes CDR1 SGHRS and CDR2 YFSETQ. The CDR3 extends over 13 amino acids. The CDR3 sequence is CASSLGNSDTQYF. The CDR3 DNA is TGCGCCAGCAGCCTCGGGAACTCAGATACGCAGTATTTT.

V gene TRBV27 combines with J gene TRBJ2-7, with 10 bases identical to TRBD2. The CDR3 runs 15 residues. The germline V gene has CDR1 MNHEY and CDR2 SMNVEV (reference sequence). V was pared by 5 bases and J by 2 bases, with 6 bases of the junction left unmatched. CDR3 sequence reads: CASSPGTSETYEQYF. CDR3 in DNA: TGTGCCAGCAGTCCAGGGACTAGCGAGACCTACGAGCAGTACTTC.

The chain uses TRBV2 and TRBJ2-1; 9 bases are a match to TRBD2. The CDR3 consists of 14 residues. CDR1 SNHLY and CDR2 FYNNEI come from the germline V gene. V shed 7 bases and J 8 bases; nucleotides not matched to a gene: 9. The CDR3 DNA is TGTGCCAGCACTTTGACAAGCGGGAGGCATGAGCAGTTCTTC. Its translation is CASTLTSGRHEQFF.

The chain links TRBV5-8 to TRBJ1-5; 11 nucleotides agree with TRBD1. This CDR3 is built from 18 residues. The V segment lost 5 bases and the J segment 1 base; nucleotides outside the gene matches: 11. Germline assignment: CDR1 SGHTS and CDR2 YDEGEE. CDR3 nucleotide sequence: TGTGCCAGCAGGGTTGGGACAGGGGGTCAATCGAGCAATCAGCCCCAGCATTTT. Translated, it gives CASRVGTGGQSSNQPQHF. Full variable domain (rest looked up from reference TRBV5-8 and TRBJ1-5): EAGVTQSPTHLIKTRGQQATLRCSPISGHTSVYWYQQALGLGLQFLLWYDEGEERNRGNFPPRFSGRQFPNYSSELNVNALELEDSALYLCASRVGTGGQSSNQPQHFGDGTRLSIL.